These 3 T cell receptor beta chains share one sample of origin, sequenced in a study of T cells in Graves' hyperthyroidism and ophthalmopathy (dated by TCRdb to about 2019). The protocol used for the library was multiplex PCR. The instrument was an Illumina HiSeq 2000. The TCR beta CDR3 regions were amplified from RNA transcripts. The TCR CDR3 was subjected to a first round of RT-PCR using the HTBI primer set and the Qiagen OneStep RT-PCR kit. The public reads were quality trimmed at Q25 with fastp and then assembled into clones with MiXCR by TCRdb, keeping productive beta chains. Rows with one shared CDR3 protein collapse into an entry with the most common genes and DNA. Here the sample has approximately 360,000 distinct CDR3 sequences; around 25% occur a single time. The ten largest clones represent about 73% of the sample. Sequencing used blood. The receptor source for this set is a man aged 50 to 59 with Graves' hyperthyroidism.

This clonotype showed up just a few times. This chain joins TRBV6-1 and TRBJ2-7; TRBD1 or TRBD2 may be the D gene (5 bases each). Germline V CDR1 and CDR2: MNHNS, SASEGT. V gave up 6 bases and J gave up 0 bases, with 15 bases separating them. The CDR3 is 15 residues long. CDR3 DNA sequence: TGTGCCAGCAGCGAGGGGTGGACGGGCTCCTACGAGCAGTACTTC. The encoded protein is CASSEGWTGSYEQYF.

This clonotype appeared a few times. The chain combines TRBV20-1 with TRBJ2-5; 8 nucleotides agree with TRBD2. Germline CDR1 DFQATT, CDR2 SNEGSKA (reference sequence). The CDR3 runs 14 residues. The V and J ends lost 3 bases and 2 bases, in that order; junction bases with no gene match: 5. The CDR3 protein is CSASGTRGQETQYF. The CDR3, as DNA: TGCAGTGCTAGCGGGACTAGGGGGCAAGAGACCCAGTACTTC.

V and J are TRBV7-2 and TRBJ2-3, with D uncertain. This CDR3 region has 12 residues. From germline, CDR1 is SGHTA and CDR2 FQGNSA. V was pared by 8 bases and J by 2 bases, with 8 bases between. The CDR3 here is CASQRNTDTQYF. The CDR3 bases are TGTGCCAGCCAGCGAAACACAGATACGCAGTATTTT.